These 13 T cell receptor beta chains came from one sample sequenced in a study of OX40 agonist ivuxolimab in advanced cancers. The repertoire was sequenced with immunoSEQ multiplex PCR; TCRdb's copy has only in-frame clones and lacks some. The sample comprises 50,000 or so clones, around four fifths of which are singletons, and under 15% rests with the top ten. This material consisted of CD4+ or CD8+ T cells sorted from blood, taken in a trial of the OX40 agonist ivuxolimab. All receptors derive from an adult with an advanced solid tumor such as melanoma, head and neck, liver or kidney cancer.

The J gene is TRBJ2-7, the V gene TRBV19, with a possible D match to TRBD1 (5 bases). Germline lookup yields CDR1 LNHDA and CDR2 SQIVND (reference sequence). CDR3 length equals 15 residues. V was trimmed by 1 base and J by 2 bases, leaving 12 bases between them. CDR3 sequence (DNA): TGTGCCAGTAGTATAGTCCAGGGCGCAGCCTACGAGCAGTACTTC. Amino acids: CASSIVQGAAYEQYF.

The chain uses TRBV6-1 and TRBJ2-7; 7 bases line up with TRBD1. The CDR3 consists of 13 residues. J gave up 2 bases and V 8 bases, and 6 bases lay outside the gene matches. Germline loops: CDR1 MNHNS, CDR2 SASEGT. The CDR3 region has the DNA TGTGCCAGCTTAAAACAGGGGACCTACGAGCAGTACGTC. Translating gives CASLKQGTYEQYV.

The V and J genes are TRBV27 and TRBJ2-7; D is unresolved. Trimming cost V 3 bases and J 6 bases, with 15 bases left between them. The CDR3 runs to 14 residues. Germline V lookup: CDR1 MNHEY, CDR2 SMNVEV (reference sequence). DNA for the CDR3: TGTGCCAGCAGTTTCCGAGAGCCAAATATCGAGCAGTACTTC. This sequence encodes CASSFREPNIEQYF.

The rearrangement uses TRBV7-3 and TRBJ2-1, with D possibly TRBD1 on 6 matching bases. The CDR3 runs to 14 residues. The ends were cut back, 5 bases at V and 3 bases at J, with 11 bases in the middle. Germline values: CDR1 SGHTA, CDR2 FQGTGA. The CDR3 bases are TGTGCCAGCAGCCCTAGGGGGAACTACAATGAGCAGTTCTTC. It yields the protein CASSPRGNYNEQFF.

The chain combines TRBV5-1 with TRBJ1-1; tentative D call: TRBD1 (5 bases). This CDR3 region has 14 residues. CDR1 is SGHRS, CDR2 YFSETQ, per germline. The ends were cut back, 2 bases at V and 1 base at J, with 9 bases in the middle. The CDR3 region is CASSFRGTNTEAFF. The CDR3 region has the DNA TGCGCCAGCAGCTTTCGGGGGACGAACACTGAAGCTTTCTTT.

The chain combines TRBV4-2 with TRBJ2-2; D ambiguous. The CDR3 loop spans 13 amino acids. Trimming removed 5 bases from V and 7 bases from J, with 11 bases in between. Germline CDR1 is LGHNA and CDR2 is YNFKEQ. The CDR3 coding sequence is TGTGCCAGCAGCGCCGTTTTTGGCGGGGAGCTGTTTTTT. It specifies CASSAVFGGELFF.

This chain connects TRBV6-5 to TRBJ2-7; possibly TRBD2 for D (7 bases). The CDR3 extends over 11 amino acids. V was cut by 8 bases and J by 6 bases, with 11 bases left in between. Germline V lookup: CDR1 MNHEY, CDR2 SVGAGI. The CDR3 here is CASGEGGEQYV. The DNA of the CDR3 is TGTGCCAGCGGGGAGGGGGGCGAGCAGTACGTC.

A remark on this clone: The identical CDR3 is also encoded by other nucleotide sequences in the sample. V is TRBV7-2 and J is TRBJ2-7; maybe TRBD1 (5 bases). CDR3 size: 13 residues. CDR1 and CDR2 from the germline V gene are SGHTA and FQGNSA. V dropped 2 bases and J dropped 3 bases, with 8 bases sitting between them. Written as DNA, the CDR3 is TGTGCCAGCAGCTTAAGGGGTAGCTACGAGCAGTACTTC. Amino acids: CASSLRGSYEQYF.

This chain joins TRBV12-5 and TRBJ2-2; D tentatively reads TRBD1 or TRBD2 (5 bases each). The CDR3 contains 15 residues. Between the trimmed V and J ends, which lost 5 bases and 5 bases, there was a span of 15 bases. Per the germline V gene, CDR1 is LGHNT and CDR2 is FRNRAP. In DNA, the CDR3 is TGTGCTAGTGGTCGAGGGGCAGGTTCGACCGGGGAGCTGTTTTTT. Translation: CASGRGAGSTGELFF.

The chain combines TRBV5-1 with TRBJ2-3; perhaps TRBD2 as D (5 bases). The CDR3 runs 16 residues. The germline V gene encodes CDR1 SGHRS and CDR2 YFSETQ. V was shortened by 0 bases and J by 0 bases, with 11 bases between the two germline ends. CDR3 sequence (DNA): TGCGCCAGCAGCTTGGGGGTAGCGACTAGCACAGATACGCAGTATTTT. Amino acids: CASSLGVATSTDTQYF.

CDR3 in amino acids: CAVGVRDRALYEQYF. DNA of the CDR3: TGTGCCGTTGGGGTCCGGGACAGGGCCCTATACGAGCAGTACTTC. The rearrangement uses TRBV6-1 and TRBJ2-7; 9 bases match TRBD1. Trimming at V came to 11 bases and at J to 4 bases, leaving 15 bases not matched to a gene. Germline V gives CDR1 MNHNS, CDR2 SASEGT. The CDR3 has 15 residues.

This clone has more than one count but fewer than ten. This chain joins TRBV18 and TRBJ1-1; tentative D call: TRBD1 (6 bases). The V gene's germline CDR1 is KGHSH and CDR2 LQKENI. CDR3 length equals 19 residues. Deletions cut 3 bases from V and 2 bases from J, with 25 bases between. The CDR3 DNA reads TGTGCCAGCTCACCTGGAGTTTTGGACAAGCAGGGGAGTAACACTGAAGCTTTCTTT. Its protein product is CASSPGVLDKQGSNTEAFF.

For the CDR3, the DNA is TGCAGCGCTGGACAGGGGGCTAGCACTGAAGCTTTCTTT. This sequence encodes CSAGQGASTEAFF. V is TRBV29-1 and J is TRBJ1-1; 11 nucleotides match TRBD1. This CDR3 comprises 13 residues. Germline values: CDR1 SQVTM, CDR2 ANQGSEA. With V trimmed by 7 bases and J by 4 bases, 5 bases remained unmatched.